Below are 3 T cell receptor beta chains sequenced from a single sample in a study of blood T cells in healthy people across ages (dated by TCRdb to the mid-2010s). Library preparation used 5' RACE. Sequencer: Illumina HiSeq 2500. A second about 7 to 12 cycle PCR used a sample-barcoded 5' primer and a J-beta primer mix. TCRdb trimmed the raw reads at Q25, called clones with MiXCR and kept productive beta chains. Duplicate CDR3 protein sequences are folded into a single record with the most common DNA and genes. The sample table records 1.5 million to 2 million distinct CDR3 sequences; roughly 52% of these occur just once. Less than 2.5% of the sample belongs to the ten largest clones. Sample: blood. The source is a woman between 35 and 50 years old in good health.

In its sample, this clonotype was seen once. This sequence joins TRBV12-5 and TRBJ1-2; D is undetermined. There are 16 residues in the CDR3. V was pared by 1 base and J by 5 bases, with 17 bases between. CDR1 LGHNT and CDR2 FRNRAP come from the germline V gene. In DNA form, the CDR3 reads TGTGCTAGTGGTTTGGGGCAAGGGCCCGCTATTTATGGCTACACCTTC. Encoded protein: CASGLGQGPAIYGYTF.

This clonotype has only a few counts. The CDR3 coding sequence is TGTGCCAGCAGCCTACGGACATTCTACGGGCGATCGAATGAAAAACTGTTTTTT. It specifies CASSLRTFYGRSNEKLFF. The chain joins TRBV7-2 to TRBJ1-4; D is perhaps TRBD1 (5 bases). Germline CDR1 SGHTA, CDR2 FQGNSA. The V end lost 5 bases, the J end lost 5 bases, and 24 bases lay between the germline ends. The CDR3 spans 18 residues.

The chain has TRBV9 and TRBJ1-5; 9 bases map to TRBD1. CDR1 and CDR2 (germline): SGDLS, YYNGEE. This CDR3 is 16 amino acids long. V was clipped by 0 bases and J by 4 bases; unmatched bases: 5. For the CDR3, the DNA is TGTGCCAGCAGCGTAGACGACAGGGGGGGTAATCAGCCCCAGCATTTT. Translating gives CASSVDDRGGNQPQHF. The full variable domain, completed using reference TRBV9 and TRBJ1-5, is DSGVTQTPKHLITATGQRVTLRCSPRSGDLSVYWYQQSLDQGLQFLIQYYNGEERAKGNILERFSAQQFPDLHSELNLSSLELGDSALYFCASSVDDRGGNQPQHFGDGTRLSIL.